This T cell receptor beta chain comes out of a study of blood T cells in healthy people across ages. Regarding the study as a whole: Older individuals had lower TCR beta diversity per million T cells (the decline was roughly linear). Because sorting was not performed, PBMCs prevented conclusive naive versus antigen-experienced comparison.

A J-beta primer mix and a sample-barcoded 5' primer were used in a second PCR of about 7 to 12 cycles. Each CDR3 protein is one row after TCRdb ran MiXCR on the 5' RACE reads. Of 1.5 million to 2 million distinct CDR3 sequences detected, around 50% appear once; the ten largest clones hold roughly 2.1%. For this clonotype: Its target is unknown.

The sequencing sample was made of blood. This clonotype was sampled from a woman aged 40 to 50 in good health.

CDR3 sequence reads: CASSLWTGGPVYEQYF. The CDR3 DNA sequence: TGTGCCAGCAGTTTATGGACAGGGGGCCCCGTCTACGAGCAGTACTTC. The chain recombines TRBV12-3 or TRBV12-4 with TRBJ2-7; 11 nucleotides line up with TRBD1. With 2 bases clipped from V and 3 bases from J, the junction kept 6 bases outside the gene matches. The CDR3 length is 16 residues.